Listed below are T cell receptor beta chains from one sample, sequenced in a study of cytomegalovirus exposure and HLA in healthy donors. Libraries were prepared by immunoSEQ multiplex PCR; TCRdb keeps only in-frame clonotypes and omits some of them. The table includes 100,000 to 150,000 clones, around nine tenths detected once. Material for sequencing was PBMCs. Every receptor here comes from a woman between 18 and 30 years old in good health and CMV-seronegative. Both conserved end residues are part of each CDR3. Size tells how often a clone was seen (once, few, many) or the class of an expanded clone, and some rows leave it out.

j_gene: TRBJ2-2
abundance: NA
v_gene: TRBV7-9
len: 14
CDR3aa: CASRLRGPTGELFF

j_gene: TRBJ2-5
abundance: NA
v_gene: TRBV5-6
len: 16
CDR3aa: CASSLVAGEGLETQYF

j_gene: TRBJ2-1
abundance: NA
v_gene: TRBV5-4
len: 13
CDR3aa: CASSTGTSAEQFF

j_gene: TRBJ1-2
abundance: NA
v_gene: TRBV7-3
len: 16
CDR3aa: CASSLRGPVGSYGYTF

j_gene: TRBJ2-1
abundance: NA
v_gene: TRBV10-1
len: 15
CDR3aa: CASSEGGSSYNEQFF

j_gene: TRBJ2-7
abundance: NA
v_gene: TRBV4-2
len: 14
CDR3aa: CASSQEKSRGSTYF

j_gene: TRBJ2-1
abundance: NA
v_gene: TRBV5-1
len: 15
CDR3aa: CASSGSSGLNDEQFF

j_gene: TRBJ2-3
abundance: NA
v_gene: TRBV28
len: 17
CDR3aa: CASSRRSYRGDTDTQYF

j_gene: TRBJ2-7
abundance: NA
v_gene: TRBV7-8
len: 13
CDR3aa: CASRGLAGAEQYF

j_gene: TRBJ2-5
abundance: once
v_gene: TRBV14
len: 14
CDR3aa: CASSPLRTGETQYF

j_gene: TRBJ2-1
abundance: NA
v_gene: TRBV4-1
len: 15
CDR3aa: CASSQVGTEYNEQFF

j_gene: TRBJ2-1
abundance: NA
v_gene: TRBV6-1
len: 13
CDR3aa: CASNRRGNNEQFF

j_gene: TRBJ2-5
abundance: NA
v_gene: TRBV29-1
len: 12
CDR3aa: CSVGRGGETQYF

j_gene: TRBJ2-7
abundance: NA
v_gene: TRBV5-8
len: 15
CDR3aa: CASRKGQGSSYEQYF

j_gene: TRBJ2-1
abundance: NA
v_gene: TRBV5-1
len: 15
CDR3aa: CASSPEGDLDNEQFF

j_gene: TRBJ1-5
abundance: NA
v_gene: TRBV30
len: 16
CDR3aa: CAWSAQGSGANQPQHF

j_gene: TRBJ2-7
abundance: NA
v_gene: TRBV4-1
len: 14
CDR3aa: CASTKLAGDGEQYF

j_gene: TRBJ2-5
abundance: NA
v_gene: TRBV5-1
len: 14
CDR3aa: CASSLGQGIRTQYF

j_gene: TRBJ1-1
abundance: NA
v_gene: TRBV5-1
len: 15
CDR3aa: CASSASGGQNTEAFF

j_gene: TRBJ2-3
abundance: once
v_gene: TRBV7-9
len: 15
CDR3aa: CASSLGGQGRDTQYF

j_gene: TRBJ1-4
abundance: NA
v_gene: TRBV27
len: 17
CDR3aa: CASSTWTGPLGDEKLFF

j_gene: TRBJ2-5
abundance: NA
v_gene: TRBV18
len: 14
CDR3aa: CASGPAGVRETQYF

j_gene: TRBJ2-7
abundance: NA
v_gene: TRBV4-1
len: 17
CDR3aa: CASSQDFLGQTTYEQYF

j_gene: TRBJ2-7
abundance: once
v_gene: TRBV5-6
len: 14
CDR3aa: CASSLAAGTYEQYF

j_gene: TRBJ2-2
abundance: NA
v_gene: TRBV2
len: 16
CDR3aa: CASSPTSGANTGELFF

j_gene: TRBJ1-2
abundance: NA
v_gene: TRBV5-1
len: 15
CDR3aa: CASSRTGGVGYGYTF

j_gene: TRBJ2-1
abundance: NA
v_gene: TRBV4-2
len: 19
CDR3aa: CASSQELVTLAGGYNEQFF

j_gene: TRBJ2-6
abundance: NA
v_gene: TRBV27
len: 17
CDR3aa: CASTPGGGLAGANVLTF

j_gene: TRBJ1-2
abundance: NA
v_gene: TRBV5-6
len: 12
CDR3aa: CASSLGDYGYTF

j_gene: TRBJ2-2
abundance: once
v_gene: TRBV6-5
len: 13
CDR3aa: CASSYSVGGELFF

j_gene: TRBJ2-7
abundance: NA
v_gene: TRBV19
len: 16
CDR3aa: CASSISRTGRGYEQYF

j_gene: TRBJ2-7
abundance: NA
v_gene: TRBV7-9
len: 13
CDR3aa: CASSLTGEDEQYF

j_gene: TRBJ2-7
abundance: NA
v_gene: TRBV7-6
len: 13
CDR3aa: CASSSLASYEQYF

j_gene: TRBJ1-5
abundance: NA
v_gene: TRBV19
len: 14
CDR3aa: CASSTGTGRQPQHF

j_gene: TRBJ1-4
abundance: NA
v_gene: TRBV5-1
len: 15
CDR3aa: CASSSQGATNEKLFF

j_gene: TRBJ2-4
abundance: NA
v_gene: TRBV28
len: 15
CDR3aa: CASRSSELAKNIQYF

j_gene: TRBJ2-5
abundance: NA
v_gene: TRBV13
len: 16
CDR3aa: CASSSRLAGGQETQYF

j_gene: TRBJ2-7
abundance: NA
v_gene: TRBV15
len: 15
CDR3aa: CATSSTGGDNYEQYF